Reported below is one T cell receptor (beta chain). What it binds is unknown. This record belongs to a study of beta chain features in type 1 diabetes. Study results and limitations: PCR might preferentially amplify shorter templates, equally in patients and controls. Whether TCRB rearrangement is influenced by HLA type was left unresolved in this analysis.

Germline V gene sequence: CDR1 DFQATT, CDR2 SNEGSKA (reference sequence). The germline V and J ends were trimmed by 7 bases and 4 bases, with 7 bases remaining between them. The CDR3 covers 10 residues. The investigators reverse transcribed all of the isolated RNA, so they sequenced expressed TCRB transcripts. Clones were sequenced by immunoSEQ multiplex PCR, and TCRdb holds only the in-frame ones, with some missing. Here the sample spans about 410,000 clones, approximately 13% being singletons. The TCR comes from a man aged 30 to 45 in good health. The sample consisted of naive CD4+ T cells from blood. This chain joins TRBV20-1 and TRBJ1-2; no definite D call. Written as DNA, the CDR3 is TGCAGTGTCTATTCCTATGGCTACACCTTC. This encodes CSVYSYGYTF.